The 25 T cell receptor beta chains given below trace back to one sample, sequenced in a study of tumor-infiltrating lymphocytes in primary liver carcinoma. The authors made TCR beta cDNA from approximately 500 ng total RNA with a constant-region primer. Libraries of TCR beta came from three nested multiplex PCR rounds with slightly modified ARM-PCR. TRBV1-TRBV30 forward primers and a C-beta reverse primer were used in the first two PCR rounds, which each ran for approximately 10 cycles. TCRdb ran MiXCR on the multiplex PCR reads and lists one entry per CDR3 protein. The sample lists fewer than 400,000 distinct CDR3 sequences; 60% to 80% were seen once. Blood RNA was derived from unsorted whole blood, and germline DNA was extracted too. The specimen sequenced was peripheral blood. These receptor sequences come from a man aged 40-49 years with primary liver carcinoma and hepatitis B virus infection.

Details on this clonotype: A read error may account for a junction end that differs from germline. The V and J genes are TRBV14 and TRBJ2-5, with D possibly being TRBD1 (5 bases). The CDR3 loop spans 14 amino acids. Germline assignment: CDR1 SGHDN and CDR2 FVKESK. The CDR3 is CASSQRAGQETQCF. CDR3 sequence (DNA): TGTGCCAGCAGCCAAAGGGCAGGGCAAGAGACCCAGTGCTTC.

This clonotype was seen only once. This chain links TRBV4-3 with TRBJ2-6; tentatively, D is TRBD2 (6 bases). This CDR3 region has 19 residues. V was shortened by 1 base and J by 1 base, with 17 bases between the two germline ends. Germline V CDR1 and CDR2: LGHNA, YSLEER. In DNA, the CDR3 is TGCGCCAGCAGCCAAGGAGGCCCAAGGGAGGCTTCTGGGGCCAACGTCCTGACTTTC. This sequence encodes CASSQGGPREASGANVLTF.

The chain joins TRBV6-2 or TRBV6-3 to TRBJ2-1; D uncertain. The CDR3 sequence is 12 residues long. Germline V gene sequence: CDR1 MNHEY, CDR2 SVGEGT. Trimming removed 7 bases at V and 12 bases at J, with 16 bases between. CDR3 residues: CASTSSGHPQFF. The CDR3 coding sequence is TGTGCCAGCACTTCTTCGGGTCACCCGCAGTTCTTC.

The V gene is TRBV2, the J gene TRBJ1-1; unclear D gene. In germline, CDR1 is SNHLY, CDR2 FYNNEI. V was trimmed by 7 bases and J by 2 bases, leaving 11 bases between them. This CDR3 has 13 amino acids. The chain's CDR3 is CASNEQANTEAFF. In DNA form, the CDR3 reads TGTGCCAGCAACGAGCAGGCCAACACTGAAGCTTTCTTT.

On this clonotype: A much larger clone lies one base from this, so it may be a read error. The CDR3 loop reads CASNRLAGGTGELVF. For the CDR3, the DNA is TGTGCCAGCAACAGACTAGCGGGAGGCACCGGGGAGCTGGTTTTT. The J gene is TRBJ2-2, the V gene TRBV12-3 or TRBV12-4; 13 bases are shared with TRBD2. This CDR3 region has 15 residues.

This rearrangement joins TRBV29-1 to TRBJ2-2; D not resolved. Germline V gives CDR1 SQVTM, CDR2 ANQGSEA. V shed 6 bases and J shed 4 bases, with 15 bases lying between them. The CDR3 is 14 amino acids. The CDR3 coding sequence is TGCAGCGTCCTCAGTCCGGAACCCACCGGGGAGCTGTTTTTT. Translation gives CSVLSPEPTGELFF.

Notes on this clonotype: The junction shows a germline mismatch at one end, possibly a read error. The chain employs TRBV6-5 and TRBJ1-2; tentative D call: TRBD1 (5 bases). The CDR3 extends over 14 amino acids. Per germline, CDR1 MNHEY and CDR2 SVGAGI. The CDR3 DNA reads TGTGCCAGCAGCCACAGGATTGGAAACTATGGCTACGCCTTC. As protein: CASSHRIGNYGYAF.

To note about this clonotype: A junction boundary mismatches the germline segment, possibly from a read error. The chain links TRBV4-3 to TRBJ2-2; perhaps TRBD1 as D (5 bases). This CDR3 contains 16 residues. Germline lookup yields CDR1 LGHNA and CDR2 YSLEER. The CDR3 sequence: CASIQEGVANTGELFF. CDR3 nucleotide sequence: TGCGCCAGCATCCAAGAAGGGGTAGCTAACACCGGGGAGCTGTTTTTT.

A word on this clonotype: A read error is possible here, since a much larger clone lies one base away. The chain employs TRBV29-1 and TRBJ1-1, with D unresolved. The V gene's germline CDR1 is SQVTM and CDR2 ANQGSEA. CDR3 length equals 10 residues. CDR3 amino acids: CSVENTGAFF. CDR3 in DNA: TGCAGCGTTGAGAACACTGGAGCTTTCTTT.

To note about this clonotype: Given a much more abundant clone one base away, this may be a read error. The chain uses TRBV11-2 and TRBJ2-5; D possibly matches TRBD1 or TRBD2 (5 bases each). Looked up from germline, CDR1 is SGHAT and CDR2 is FQNNGV. This CDR3 spans 16 amino acids. V lost 5 bases to trimming and J lost 0 bases, with 16 bases between them. The CDR3 region has the DNA TGTGCCAGCAGCCGAGGGGTGGGGAGCGACCAAGAGACCCAGTACTTC. Translated, it gives CASSRGVGSDQETQYF.

Comment on this clonotype: A clone one base away is much larger, so this may be a read error. The V and J genes are TRBV5-6 and TRBJ2-7; 9 bases line up with TRBD1. This CDR3 is built from 13 residues. CDR1 is SGHDT and CDR2 is YYEEEE in the germline V gene. Trimming at V came to 4 bases and at J to 7 bases, leaving 6 bases not matched to a gene. The CDR3 nucleotides read TGTGCCAGCAGCATACAGGGGGCAGGTGAGCAGTACTTC. Its translation is CASSIQGAGEQYF.

As for this clonotype: This may stem from a read error, because a much larger clone lies one nucleotide away. The CDR3 nucleotides read TGTGCCAGCAGTCAGAGGATAGGGCCTACAGATACGCAGTATTTT. This sequence encodes CASSQRIGPTDTQYF. The chain employs TRBV6-5 and TRBJ2-3; D gene unclear. Germline CDR1 and CDR2: MNHEY and SVGAGI. The germline V and J ends were trimmed by 5 bases and 3 bases, with 15 bases remaining between them. The CDR3 has 15 residues.

Worth noting for this clonotype: A junction boundary mismatches the germline segment, possibly from a read error. The chain joins TRBV11-3 to TRBJ2-3, with a tentative D call TRBD1 (6 bases). This CDR3 region has 15 residues. Per germline, CDR1 SGHNT and CDR2 YENEEA. CDR3 residues: CASSLGVGDTVTQYF. The DNA for the CDR3 is TGCGCCAGCAGCTTAGGGGTAGGGGACACAGTTACGCAGTATTTT.

For this clonotype: A much larger clone differs from this one at a single base, so this may be a read error. The chain is built from TRBV5-1 and TRBJ2-1; TRBD1 matches 10 bases. Looked up from germline, CDR1 is SGHRS and CDR2 is YFSETQ. The CDR3 is 17 residues long. CDR3 in amino acids: CASSLSTGTGVGNEQLF. As DNA, the CDR3 is TGCGCCAGCAGCTTAAGTACCGGGACAGGGGTGGGGAATGAGCAGCTCTTC.

As for this clonotype: A read error is possible here, since a much larger clone lies one base away. CDR3 residues: CASSFRNGSWGNEQFF. In nucleotides, the CDR3 is TGTGCCAGCAGTTTCCGTAACGGGAGTTGGGGCAATGAGCAGTTCTTC. The chain links TRBV12-3 or TRBV12-4 to TRBJ2-1; D may be TRBD2 (6 bases). Trimming took off 3 bases at V and 6 bases at J, with 18 bases between the two ends. This CDR3 spans 16 amino acids.

Note on this clonotype: A much larger clone is a single base away; this may be a read error. The V and J genes are TRBV6-1 and TRBJ2-1; no firm D call. Germline CDR1 MNHNS, CDR2 SASEGT. The CDR3 totals 11 residues. The DNA of the CDR3 is TGTGCCGGCAGTGAAGAGGATTGGCGGTTCTTC. Translated, it gives CAGSEEDWRFF.

Only a few counts were recorded for this clonotype. The CDR3, as DNA: TGCGCCAGCATATGTCCGGTCACGAGTGGACAGCTTGTTGATGGGAGCACAGATACGCAGTATTTT. This encodes CASICPVTSGQLVDGSTDTQYF. This sequence joins TRBV10-1 and TRBJ2-3, with a possible D match to TRBD1 (6 bases). The CDR3 runs to 22 residues. Germline-derived CDR1 and CDR2 are WNHNN and SYGVQD (reference sequence). The V and J ends lost 7 bases and 0 bases respectively, with 35 bases between them.

With regard to this clonotype: The conserved phenylalanine or tryptophan normally closing the CDR3 is absent here, so this likely arose from a read error. Here the CDR3 DNA reads TGTGCCGGCAGTTTATTGATAGGGCTAAAGAACGAGCAGTACCTC. This encodes CAGSLLIGLKNEQYL. The gene calls are TRBV12-3 or TRBV12-4 and TRBJ2-7; D remains ambiguous. The CDR3 has 15 residues.

This clonotype was seen at least ten times. The chain recombines TRBV10-3 with TRBJ1-2; 9 bases line up with TRBD1. The CDR3 is made up of 13 amino acids. The germline V gene has CDR1 ENHRY and CDR2 SYGVKD. V shed 10 bases, J shed 3 bases, and the junction held 6 bases outside the gene matches. CDR3 nucleotides: TGTGCCAGCAGACAGGGGGGCGACTATGGCTACACCTTC. This sequence encodes CASRQGGDYGYTF.

The CDR3 spells CASSSGTDKNIQYF. CDR3 coding DNA: TGTGCCAGCAGTTCCGGGACAGATAAAAACATTCAGTACTTC. The genes are TRBV28 and TRBJ2-4, with 7 positions matching TRBD1. The CDR3 runs to 14 residues. Trimming removed 4 bases from V and 4 bases from J; junction bases left unmatched: 4. Germline CDR1 MDHEN, CDR2 SYDVKM.

With respect to this clonotype: The junction shows a germline mismatch at one end, possibly a read error. The V call is TRBV6-5, the J call TRBJ2-3, with 10 bases that match TRBD2. The CDR3 spans 17 residues. Germline CDR1 and CDR2: MNHEY and SVGAGI. The CDR3 here is CASSYSWTSGITDTPYF. The CDR3 DNA is TGTGCCAGCAGTTACTCTTGGACTAGCGGAATCACAGATACGCCGTATTTT.

The rearrangement links TRBV7-9 to TRBJ1-3, with 7 bases identical to TRBD1. With V trimmed by 3 bases and J by 2 bases, 4 bases remained unmatched. CDR1 and CDR2 (germline): SEHNR, FQNEAQ (reference sequence). The CDR3 is 15 amino acids. CDR3 residues: CASSFTGQAGNTIYF. CDR3 DNA: TGTGCCAGCAGCTTTACCGGACAGGCTGGAAACACCATATATTTT.

With respect to this clonotype: One junction end disagrees with the germline gene, perhaps due to a read error. This rearrangement joins TRBV12-3 or TRBV12-4 to TRBJ2-2, with TRBD2 matching 7 bases. The CDR3 has 15 amino acids. This chain's CDR3 is CASSPAGVATGELSF. The DNA of the CDR3 is TGTGCCAGCAGTCCGGCGGGAGTTGCGACCGGGGAGCTGTCATTT.

In the case of this clonotype: Lacking the conserved final phenylalanine or tryptophan, this CDR3 likely reflects a read error. This sequence joins TRBV28 and TRBJ2-1, with 8 positions matching TRBD2. The germline V gene has CDR1 MDHEN and CDR2 SYDVKM. The CDR3 covers 14 residues. V lost 9 bases, J lost 6 bases, and 10 bases stayed unmatched. Here the CDR3 DNA reads TGTGCCAGTCACGGGACTAGGGGGTCCAATGAGCAGTTCCTC. Encoded protein: CASHGTRGSNEQFL.

This clonotype was detected only a few times. The DNA of the CDR3 is TGTGCCAGCAGCCCGCCCAGCTCGGATACGCAGTATTTT. Translating it yields CASSPPSSDTQYF. The rearrangement links TRBV7-9 to TRBJ2-3; D remains ambiguous. This CDR3 has 13 amino acids. Germline CDR1 is SEHNR and CDR2 is FQNEAQ (reference sequence). V gave up 5 bases and J gave up 6 bases, with 12 bases separating them. Variable domain in full (rest from reference TRBV7-9 and TRBJ2-3): DTGVSQNPRHKITKRGQNVTFRCDPISEHNRLYWYRQTLGQGPEFLTYFQNEAQLEKSRLLSDRFSAERPKGSFSTLEIQRTEQGDSAMYLCASSPPSSDTQYFGPGTRLTVL.